A selection of T cell receptor beta chains follows, all from one sample in a study of cytomegalovirus exposure and HLA in healthy donors. TCRdb's table, derived via immunoSEQ multiplex PCR, lists solely in-frame clones and lacks some. This sample has over 150,000 clones, with around 68% found just once. The sample consisted of PBMCs. These receptors all come from a man aged 50-60 years in good health and CMV-seronegative. Each CDR3 is given without its conserved first and last residue. Fields, in order: CDR3 length, J gene, clone size, V gene, CDR3 protein. The size of a clone is reported for some rows only, either as once, few or many, or as a class for expanded clones.

cdr3_length: 12; j_call: TRBJ2-3; clone_size: .; v_call: TRBV7-9; cdr3_aa: ASSLGRSTDTQY
cdr3_length: 11; j_call: TRBJ1-3; clone_size: .; v_call: TRBV5-5; cdr3_aa: ASSLAGGNTIY
cdr3_length: 16; j_call: TRBJ1-1; clone_size: .; v_call: TRBV10-2; cdr3_aa: ASSESVGDRGANTEAF
cdr3_length: 14; j_call: TRBJ1-1; clone_size: few; v_call: TRBV5-1; cdr3_aa: ASSLSPSLGRTEAF
cdr3_length: 12; j_call: TRBJ2-3; clone_size: .; v_call: TRBV2; cdr3_aa: ASSGYISTDTQY
cdr3_length: 13; j_call: TRBJ1-1; clone_size: .; v_call: TRBV5-1; cdr3_aa: ASSLMREVNTEAF
cdr3_length: 13; j_call: TRBJ2-7; clone_size: .; v_call: TRBV4-1; cdr3_aa: ASSFGRQGSYEQY
cdr3_length: 11; j_call: TRBJ1-1; clone_size: once; v_call: TRBV19; cdr3_aa: ASSANSGTEAF
cdr3_length: 12; j_call: TRBJ1-2; clone_size: .; v_call: TRBV7-2; cdr3_aa: ASRDPGQGAGYT
cdr3_length: 12; j_call: TRBJ1-6; clone_size: few; v_call: TRBV6-5; cdr3_aa: ASNKGEQNSPLH
cdr3_length: 14; j_call: TRBJ1-3; clone_size: .; v_call: TRBV5-6; cdr3_aa: ASSFSVTGKRHTIY
cdr3_length: 14; j_call: TRBJ1-5; clone_size: .; v_call: TRBV15; cdr3_aa: ATSRDTAGMGQPQH
cdr3_length: 13; j_call: TRBJ2-5; clone_size: .; v_call: TRBV7-2; cdr3_aa: ASSFQLRVRETQY
cdr3_length: 14; j_call: TRBJ2-7; clone_size: few; v_call: TRBV28; cdr3_aa: ASSSPGQGVSYEQY
cdr3_length: 14; j_call: TRBJ1-6; clone_size: once; v_call: TRBV27; cdr3_aa: ASSLYWPRGNSPLH
cdr3_length: 13; j_call: TRBJ2-3; clone_size: few; v_call: TRBV5-1; cdr3_aa: ASSLTGRDTDTQY
cdr3_length: 14; j_call: TRBJ2-5; clone_size: .; v_call: TRBV5-1; cdr3_aa: ASSLTPAGGGETQY
cdr3_length: 11; j_call: TRBJ2-7; clone_size: once; v_call: TRBV5-8; cdr3_aa: ASCQDRTYEQY
cdr3_length: 11; j_call: TRBJ1-4; clone_size: few; v_call: TRBV5-1; cdr3_aa: ASSFGVNEKLF
cdr3_length: 13; j_call: TRBJ2-1; clone_size: .; v_call: TRBV4-3; cdr3_aa: ASSQEGQGLGEQF
cdr3_length: 12; j_call: TRBJ1-6; clone_size: .; v_call: TRBV7-2; cdr3_aa: ASRTDRLNSPLH
cdr3_length: 11; j_call: TRBJ2-7; clone_size: .; v_call: TRBV2; cdr3_aa: ASSAGSSYEQY